Below, 17 T cell receptor beta chains from the same sample are listed, as sequenced in a study of cytomegalovirus exposure and HLA in healthy donors. Primers for the PCR totalled 60 Vbeta and 13 Jbeta. Sequencing was performed with immunoSEQ multiplex PCR; in TCRdb, only in-frame clones are kept and a portion is missing. The sample records about 200,000 clones, approximately 78% being singletons. Sequencing used PBMCs. The receptors originated from a male donor in good health and CMV-seronegative.

The chain recombines TRBV30 with TRBJ2-3; 7 nucleotides line up with TRBD2. V gave up 1 base and J gave up 10 bases; unmatched junction bases: 17. Germline CDR1 reads GTSNPN; CDR2 reads SVGIG (reference sequence). The CDR3 spans 16 residues. CDR3 loop: CAWSGFGAGPPAAQYF. CDR3 in DNA: TGTGCCTGGAGTGGTTTTGGAGCGGGGCCCCCCGCGGCGCAGTATTTT.

This clone was observed a handful of times. This chain joins TRBV5-5 and TRBJ2-7; a possible D gene is TRBD2 (6 bases). Trimming cost V 4 bases and J 7 bases, with 15 bases left between them. The CDR3 sequence is 13 residues long. Germline V gene lookup returns CDR1 SGHKS and CDR2 YYEKEE (reference sequence). Here the CDR3 DNA reads TGTGCCAGCAGCCGCCTAGGGACTGGGGAGCAGTACTTC. As protein: CASSRLGTGEQYF.

The V call is TRBV6-5, the J call TRBJ2-3; TRBD1 is a possible D gene (8 bases). V was pared by 5 bases and J by 4 bases, with 16 bases between. CDR1 MNHEY and CDR2 SVGAGI come from the germline V gene. CDR3 size: 15 residues. This chain's CDR3 is CASSLQGAGADTQYF. In DNA form, the CDR3 reads TGTGCCAGCAGTCTCCAGGGGGCGGGAGCAGATACGCAGTATTTT.

The chain couples TRBV7-6 to TRBJ2-7, with D possibly matching TRBD2 (6 bases). CDR3 length: 16 amino acids. Trimming pared 0 bases from V and 2 bases from J, leaving 14 bases between. Germline CDR1 is SGHVS and CDR2 is FNYEAQ. The CDR3 protein is CASSLATGGIPYEQYF. The DNA of the CDR3 is TGTGCCAGCAGCTTAGCCACTGGGGGGATTCCCTACGAGCAGTACTTC.

The rearrangement joins TRBV7-9 to TRBJ2-1; 16 nucleotides align to TRBD2. The CDR3 covers 17 residues. J was trimmed by 7 bases and V by 5 bases; bases with no gene match: 8. Germline CDR1 is SEHNR and CDR2 is FQNEAQ (reference sequence). The CDR3 spells CASSLGLAGGPENEQFF. CDR3 coding DNA: TGTGCCAGCAGCCTGGGACTAGCGGGAGGGCCTGAAAATGAGCAGTTCTTC. Based on the CDR3 plus reference TRBV7-9 and TRBJ2-1, the full variable domain is DTGVSQNPRHKITKRGQNVTFRCDPISEHNRLYWYRQTLGQGPEFLTYFQNEAQLEKSRLLSDRFSAERPKGSFSTLEIQRTEQGDSAMYLCASSLGLAGGPENEQFFGPGTRLTVL.

V gene TRBV7-2 combines with J gene TRBJ2-3, with TRBD2 matching 9 bases. This CDR3 spans 17 amino acids. V shed 1 base, J shed 2 bases, and the junction held 7 bases outside the gene matches. Germline CDR1 reads SGHTA; CDR2 reads FQGNSA. CDR3 in amino acids: CASSLDFAGGITDTQYF. CDR3 bases: TGTGCCAGCAGCTTAGATTTCGCGGGAGGGATCACAGATACGCAGTATTTT.

This chain connects TRBV6-5 to TRBJ2-1; 9 bases match TRBD2. From germline, CDR1 is MNHEY and CDR2 SVGAGI. V trimming: 6 bases; J trimming: 15 bases; junction bases outside the gene matches: 9. The CDR3 is made up of 12 amino acids. The CDR3 loop is CASSQIAGELFF. The CDR3 nucleotides read TGTGCCAGCAGCCAAATAGCGGGAGAGTTGTTCTTC.

The chain links TRBV19 to TRBJ1-2, with no clear D. The V end lost 4 bases, the J end lost 2 bases, and 11 bases lay between the germline ends. CDR3 size: 14 residues. CDR1 is LNHDA and CDR2 is SQIVND in the germline V gene (reference sequence). This CDR3 is CASSNEGGNYGYTF. DNA for the CDR3: TGTGCCAGTAGTAATGAGGGAGGAAACTATGGCTACACCTTC.

The chain recombines TRBV5-4 with TRBJ2-5, with D possibly being TRBD1 (5 bases). The length of the CDR3 is 15 residues. V was shortened by 0 bases and J by 1 base, with 10 bases between the two germline ends. Germline V CDR1 and CDR2: SGHNT, YYREEE (reference sequence). The CDR3, as DNA: TGTGCCAGCAGCTTGGTTGGGGCAGCCCAAGAGACCCAGTACTTC. Translated, it gives CASSLVGAAQETQYF. The variable domain in full, with the rest retrieved from reference TRBV5-4 and TRBJ2-5, is ETGVTQSPTHLIKTRGQQVTLRCSSQSGHNTVSWYQQALGQGPQFIFQYYREEENGRGNFPPRFSGLQFPNYSSELNVNALELDDSALYLCASSLVGAAQETQYFGPGTRLLVL.

CDR3 sequence (DNA): TGTTCCACTGAGGACAGATACTCCTACGAGCAGTACTTC. It is translated as CSTEDRYSYEQYF. The rearrangement links TRBV6-5 to TRBJ2-7, with a tentative D call TRBD1 (6 bases). The CDR3 is 13 residues long. The V gene's germline CDR1 is MNHEY and CDR2 SVGAGI.

The J gene is TRBJ2-5, the V gene TRBV29-1; weak D call: TRBD1 (5 bases). CDR3 length equals 12 residues. Germline CDR1 and CDR2: SQVTM and ANQGSEA. Trimming took 2 bases from V and 4 from J, leaving 8 bases between them. CDR3: CSVERQGETQYF. The CDR3 nucleotides are TGCAGCGTTGAAAGGCAGGGAGAGACCCAGTACTTC.

The chain combines TRBV9 with TRBJ2-5; TRBD1 is a possible D gene (8 bases). CDR1 and CDR2 (germline): SGDLS, YYNGEE. V gave up 3 bases and J gave up 2 bases, with 17 bases separating them. The CDR3 consists of 16 residues. CDR3 amino acids: CASSEGGDRTQETQYF. CDR3 bases: TGTGCCAGCAGCGAGGGGGGGGACAGGACGCAAGAGACCCAGTACTTC.

The chain couples TRBV28 to TRBJ1-5, with TRBD1 identical over 7 bases. The CDR3 covers 14 residues. Losses at the gene ends were 7 bases for V and 3 bases for J; bases not matched to a gene: 6. From germline, CDR1 is MDHEN and CDR2 SYDVKM. The CDR3 DNA reads as TGTGCCAGCAAAAACAGGGGATACAATCAGCCCCAGCATTTT. It codes for CASKNRGYNQPQHF.

The chain uses TRBV5-1 and TRBJ2-1, with 7 bases lining up with TRBD2. Per the germline V gene, CDR1 is SGHRS and CDR2 is YFSETQ. Germline trimming cut 0 bases from V and 0 bases from J; bases unmatched to any gene: 3. The CDR3 has 16 amino acids. The CDR3 nucleotides are TGCGCCAGCAGCTTGGGACTAGCTTACTCCTACAATGAGCAGTTCTTC. This sequence encodes CASSLGLAYSYNEQFF.

V is TRBV6-5 and J is TRBJ1-1; 7 nucleotides align to TRBD1. The germline gives CDR1 MNHEY, CDR2 SVGAGI. The CDR3 sequence is 14 residues long. Trimming took 7 bases from V and 4 from J; bases not matched to a gene: 9. In DNA form, the CDR3 reads TGTGCCAGCACCCCACAGGGGCTGGCCACTGAAGCTTTCTTT. Translation gives CASTPQGLATEAFF.

The CDR3 here is CASSQGGGYGYTF. The DNA of the CDR3 is TGTGCCAGTAGTCAAGGGGGCGGCTATGGCTACACCTTC. The rearrangement links TRBV19 to TRBJ1-2, with 7 bases fitting TRBD1. V was clipped by 5 bases and J by 4 bases; unmatched bases: 4. Germline V lookup: CDR1 LNHDA, CDR2 SQIVND (reference sequence). The CDR3 contains 13 residues.

The rearrangement links TRBV6-5 to TRBJ1-1; 7 bases fit TRBD1. From germline, CDR1 is MNHEY and CDR2 SVGAGI. The CDR3 is 13 amino acids. Trimming at V came to 2 bases and at J to 4 bases, leaving 1 base not matched to a gene. The CDR3 coding sequence is TGTGCCAGCAGTTACGAGGGGGCCACTGAAGCTTTCTTT. Protein sequence: CASSYEGATEAFF.